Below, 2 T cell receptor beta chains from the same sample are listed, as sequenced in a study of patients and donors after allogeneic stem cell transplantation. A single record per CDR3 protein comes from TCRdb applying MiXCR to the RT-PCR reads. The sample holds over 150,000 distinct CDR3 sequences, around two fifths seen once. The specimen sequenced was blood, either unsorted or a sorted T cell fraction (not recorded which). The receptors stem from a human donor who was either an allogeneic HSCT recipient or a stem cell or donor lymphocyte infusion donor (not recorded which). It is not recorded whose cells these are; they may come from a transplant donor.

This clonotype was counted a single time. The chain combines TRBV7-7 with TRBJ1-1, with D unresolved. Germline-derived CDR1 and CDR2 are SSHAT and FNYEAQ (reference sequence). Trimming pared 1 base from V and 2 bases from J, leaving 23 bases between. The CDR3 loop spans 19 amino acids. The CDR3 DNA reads TGTGCCAGCAGCTTAGAGGTGAGGCATCTTAGAAGAATAAACACTGAAGCTTTCTTT. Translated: CASSLEVRHLRRINTEAFF.

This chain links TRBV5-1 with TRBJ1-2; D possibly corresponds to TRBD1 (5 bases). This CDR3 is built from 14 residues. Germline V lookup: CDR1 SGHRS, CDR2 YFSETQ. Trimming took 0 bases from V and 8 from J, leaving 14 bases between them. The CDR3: CASSLVAGNLGYTF. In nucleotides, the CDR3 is TGCGCCAGCAGCTTGGTCGCAGGGAACTTGGGCTACACCTTC.